Detailed here is one T cell receptor (beta chain). The antigen remains undetermined. Assay: immunoSEQ multiplex PCR; the TCRdb copy retains only in-frame clones and omits some. The sample consists of under 200,000 clones, around 94% of them appearing once. The data were obtained in a study of T cell responses to AZD1222 COVID-19 vaccine. Study overall: Pooling was applied to second doses at about 4 or about 12 weeks.

Study-level points and caveats: Along spike, vaccine-associated CD4 TCRs were found throughout, with dominance at 160-218 and 743-854. At baseline, seropositivity was found in only five or six AZD1222 recipients.

From germline, CDR1 is SEHNR and CDR2 FQNEAQ (reference sequence). This CDR3 is 13 amino acids long. V lost 0 bases to trimming and J lost 5 bases; unmatched junction nucleotides: 1. This rearrangement joins TRBV7-9 to TRBJ2-7; 7 positions agree with TRBD1. Sequencing used peripheral blood, obtained on day 0 of AZD1222 vaccination. The receptor was derived from an adult in good health. Here the CDR3 reads CASSLATGDEQYF. In DNA, the CDR3 is TGTGCCAGCAGCTTAGCTACAGGGGACGAGCAGTACTTC.